This TCR beta chain was captured in a study of siplizumab effects on memory and regulatory T cells. Study-level results: Proliferating CD4+ or CD8+ clones, roughly 80-97% of them, lacked an assignable naive or memory phenotype. Siplizumab cultures yielded proliferating Tregs whose suppressive function was not confirmed.

Clones were sequenced by immunoSEQ multiplex PCR, and TCRdb holds only the in-frame ones, with some missing. The profile shows tens of thousands of clones, about 90% of them singletons. Regarding this clone: No antigen is known for it.

Trimming left V 0 bases short and J 3 bases short, with 11 bases between. This CDR3 is 15 amino acids long. Germline values: CDR1 MNHNY, CDR2 SVGAGI (reference sequence). This receptor was taken from a human donor in good health. Sequencing input: CD8+ T cells sorted from blood. The chain recombines TRBV6-6 with TRBJ1-1; D might be TRBD1 (6 bases). CDR3: CASSYSGGAYTEAFF. The DNA for the CDR3 is TGTGCCAGCAGTTACTCAGGGGGAGCTTACACTGAAGCTTTCTTT.